The source of this TCR beta chain is a study of post-analysis software for immune sequencing data. Study in general: Clinical courses comprised relapsing-remitting, secondary progressive and progressive-relapsing multiple sclerosis.

Unique molecular identifiers were built into the TCR beta cDNA libraries. About 500,000 cDNA molecules were obtained per 1 to 10 million input T cells. One entry per CDR3 protein, called by TCRdb with MiXCR from the PCR reads. The sample includes hundreds of thousands of distinct CDR3 sequences, 59% of them seen just once. Details on this clonotype: Its antigen is not identified.

Germline lookup yields CDR1 MNHEY and CDR2 SVGAGI. The ends lost 2 bases at V and 2 bases at J; junction bases unmatched: 9. CDR3 length: 18 amino acids. Study results and caveats: In patients, five or six TRBV segments were more frequent than in controls, with TRBV5-6, TRBV5-1 and TRBV20-1 among them. By F measure, strong co-clustering occurred among samples prepared in the same batch. Diversity measured as normalized Chao1 was significantly lower in multiple sclerosis patients than in controls.

The chain combines TRBV6-5 with TRBJ2-3, with TRBD2 matching 11 bases. The sequence derives from a girl aged 2 to 10 with multiple sclerosis. Sequenced: blood. CDR3 residues: CASSYPNSGGGHTDTQYF. The DNA of the CDR3 is TGTGCCAGCAGTTACCCCAATAGCGGGGGGGGACACACAGATACGCAGTATTTT.